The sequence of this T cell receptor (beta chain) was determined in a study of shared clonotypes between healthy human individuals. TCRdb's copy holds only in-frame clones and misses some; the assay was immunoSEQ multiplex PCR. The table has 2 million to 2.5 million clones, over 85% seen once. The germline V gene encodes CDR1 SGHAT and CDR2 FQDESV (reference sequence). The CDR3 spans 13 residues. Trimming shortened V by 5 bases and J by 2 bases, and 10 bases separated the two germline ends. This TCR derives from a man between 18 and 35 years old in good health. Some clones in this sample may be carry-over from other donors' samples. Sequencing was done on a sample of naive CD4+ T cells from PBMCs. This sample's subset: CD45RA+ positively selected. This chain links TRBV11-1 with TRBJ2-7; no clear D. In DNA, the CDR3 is TGTGCCAGCAGCCCCCCCCAAGCCTACGAGCAGTACTTC. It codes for CASSPPQAYEQYF.